Listed below are T cell receptor beta chains from one sample, sequenced in a study of cytomegalovirus exposure and HLA in healthy donors. Sequencing was performed with immunoSEQ multiplex PCR; in TCRdb, only in-frame clones are kept and a portion is missing. The sample has some 150,000 clones, around 86% seen once. Sequencing was carried out using PBMCs. These TCRs come from a woman aged 25 to 39 in good health and CMV-seronegative. Each CDR3 is given with its conserved first and last residue. Each record gives: J gene, V gene, clone size, D gene, CDR3 DNA, CDR3 protein. A D gene is named only where the DNA matches it firmly. The listing skips clone size in some rows; elsewhere it reads once, few, many or a size class.

J gene: TRBJ2-1; V gene: TRBV27; clone size: NA; D gene: NA; CDR3 DNA: TGTGCCAGCAGTGTACTAGCACATGACTCCTACAATGAGCAGTTCTTC; CDR3 protein: CASSVLAHDSYNEQFF
J gene: TRBJ2-7; V gene: TRBV5-8; clone size: NA; D gene: NA; CDR3 DNA: TGTGCCAGCAGCTTGATCACAGGAAATACCTACGAGCAGTACTTC; CDR3 protein: CASSLITGNTYEQYF
J gene: TRBJ2-3; V gene: TRBV9; clone size: NA; D gene: TRBD1; CDR3 DNA: TGTGCCAGCAGCGTAGACGGGACAGGCACAGATACGCAGTATTTT; CDR3 protein: CASSVDGTGTDTQYF
J gene: TRBJ1-1; V gene: TRBV9; clone size: NA; D gene: TRBD1; CDR3 DNA: TGTGCCAGCAGCACAGGGGCGAACACTGAAGCTTTCTTT; CDR3 protein: CASSTGANTEAFF
J gene: TRBJ2-5; V gene: TRBV5-1; clone size: NA; D gene: NA; CDR3 DNA: TGCGCCAGCAGCTTTTGGCAGGGGCAAGAGACCCAGTACTTC; CDR3 protein: CASSFWQGQETQYF
J gene: TRBJ1-1; V gene: TRBV6-1; clone size: NA; D gene: TRBD1; CDR3 DNA: TGTGCCAGCAGTGAAGAGGGACAGGGCGCCACTGAAGCTTTCTTT; CDR3 protein: CASSEEGQGATEAFF
J gene: TRBJ1-2; V gene: TRBV14; clone size: NA; D gene: NA; CDR3 DNA: TGTGCCAGCAGCCAAGTGGAGGCAGGCAATGGCTACACCTTC; CDR3 protein: CASSQVEAGNGYTF
J gene: TRBJ1-1; V gene: TRBV7-2; clone size: few; D gene: NA; CDR3 DNA: TGTGCCAGCAGCTTATATGGGACACAGAACACTGAAGCTTTCTTT; CDR3 protein: CASSLYGTQNTEAFF
J gene: TRBJ1-5; V gene: TRBV6-1; clone size: NA; D gene: NA; CDR3 DNA: TGTGCCAGCAGTGTTCTGGCCAGTTATAGCAATCAGCCCCAGCATTTT; CDR3 protein: CASSVLASYSNQPQHF
J gene: TRBJ1-1; V gene: TRBV29-1; clone size: few; D gene: TRBD1; CDR3 DNA: TGCAGCGTGGGGACAGGGATTAAGAACACTGAAGCTTTCTTT; CDR3 protein: CSVGTGIKNTEAFF
J gene: TRBJ1-6; V gene: TRBV5-1; clone size: NA; D gene: TRBD1; CDR3 DNA: TGCGCCAGCAGCTTCGGACAGGGGTCAGGGTCACCCCTCCACTTT; CDR3 protein: CASSFGQGSGSPLHF
J gene: TRBJ2-6; V gene: TRBV5-1; clone size: NA; D gene: NA; CDR3 DNA: TGCGCCAGCAGCCCACAGGACAGTCGCTCTGGGGCCAACGTCCTGACTTTC; CDR3 protein: CASSPQDSRSGANVLTF
J gene: TRBJ2-1; V gene: TRBV7-9; clone size: NA; D gene: NA; CDR3 DNA: TGTGCCAGCACAACAGGGCTGGGTGAGCAGTTCTTC; CDR3 protein: CASTTGLGEQFF
J gene: TRBJ2-2; V gene: TRBV27; clone size: NA; D gene: NA; CDR3 DNA: TGTGCCAGCAGTTTATCGGTAGCCGGCGGGGAGCTGTTTTTT; CDR3 protein: CASSLSVAGGELFF
J gene: TRBJ1-2; V gene: TRBV27; clone size: NA; D gene: NA; CDR3 DNA: TGTGCCAGCAGTTTACCGAACTATGGCTACACCTTC; CDR3 protein: CASSLPNYGYTF
J gene: TRBJ1-5; V gene: TRBV6-5; clone size: NA; D gene: TRBD1; CDR3 DNA: TGTGCCAGCCGGGACAGCCCCCAGGGGCCCCAGCATTTT; CDR3 protein: CASRDSPQGPQHF
J gene: TRBJ2-4; V gene: TRBV20-1; clone size: NA; D gene: NA; CDR3 DNA: TGCAGTGCTTCAAGACGGGACATTCAGTACTTC; CDR3 protein: CSASRRDIQYF